The entry below describes one TCR beta chain. Germline V gene sequence: CDR1 LGHNA, CDR2 YSLEER. The V end lost 3 bases, the J end lost 1 base, and 18 bases lay between the germline ends. This CDR3 has 17 amino acids. These data belong to a study of blood T cell repertoires in COVID-19. The method was immunoSEQ multiplex PCR; TCRdb's version includes in-frame clones alone and lacks a portion of them. The sample carries approximately 230,000 clones, nearly 90% recorded once. The chain joins TRBV4-3 to TRBJ1-1; D unclear. The specimen sequenced was peripheral blood. The clonotype was recovered from a man between 18 and 29 years old with active or convalescent COVID-19. CDR3 residues: CASSHVQEGSKNTEAFF. In nucleotides, the CDR3 is TGCGCCAGCAGCCACGTTCAAGAGGGTTCGAAGAACACTGAAGCTTTCTTT.